Presented here are 18 T cell receptor beta chains from one specimen sequenced in a study of sequential checkpoint blockade in melanoma. Treatment meaning: randomized to nivolumab then ipilimumab (arm A) or the reverse (arm B). Measured with immunoSEQ multiplex PCR; TCRdb has only the in-frame clones, and not every one. The data contain 3,000 to 4,500 clones, 63% of them singletons. This specimen consisted of CD8+ T cells sorted from blood (inferred from file names), obtained from a patient given nivolumab and ipilimumab in sequence. The receptor set was obtained from a human donor with melanoma.

The J gene is TRBJ2-7, the V gene TRBV4-3; D unclear. V was trimmed by 0 bases and J by 2 bases, leaving 11 bases between them. The CDR3 length is 15 residues. The V gene's germline CDR1 is LGHNA and CDR2 YSLEER. The CDR3 nucleotides are TGCGCCAGCAGCCAAGATGCGGTCAGAACCTACGAGCAGTACTTC. Encoded protein: CASSQDAVRTYEQYF.

The chain recombines TRBV5-6 with TRBJ1-1, with TRBD1 identical over 7 bases. Germline assignment: CDR1 SGHDT and CDR2 YYEEEE. The V and J ends lost 0 bases and 11 bases, in that order; junction bases with no gene match: 19. CDR3 length: 17 residues. CDR3 protein: CASSLATGPHTSIGAFF. The CDR3 region has the DNA TGTGCCAGCAGCTTGGCGACAGGGCCCCACACTTCTATCGGGGCTTTCTTT.

The rearrangement uses TRBV7-6 and TRBJ2-1, with D possibly matching TRBD2 (5 bases). CDR1 is SGHVS, CDR2 FNYEAQ, per germline. This CDR3 has 14 amino acids. The germline V and J ends were trimmed by 1 base and 8 bases, with 12 bases remaining between them. CDR3: CASSLVLAFDEQFF. In nucleotides, the CDR3 is TGTGCCAGCAGCTTAGTTCTAGCTTTCGATGAGCAGTTCTTC.

Points on this clone: This CDR3 is also generated by other DNA sequences in the sample. The rearrangement joins TRBV4-1 to TRBJ2-7; TRBD2 aligns across 10 bases. CDR1 and CDR2 (germline): MGHRA, YSYEKL. After removal of 3 bases from V and 1 base from J, the junction contained 3 bases not matched to a gene. There are 15 residues in the CDR3. For the CDR3, the DNA is TGCGCCAGCAGCCAGGCTAGCGGGAGTTCCTACGAGCAGTACTTC. Its protein is CASSQASGSSYEQYF.

The V call is TRBV11-2, the J call TRBJ1-1, with 10 bases matching TRBD1. Germline CDR1 and CDR2: SGHAT and FQNNGV. V dropped 1 base and J dropped 0; count of bases not matched to a gene: 5. This CDR3 has 17 amino acids. CDR3 in amino acids: CASSLGTGGYLNTEAFF. The CDR3 DNA reads TGTGCCAGCAGCTTAGGGACAGGGGGTTATCTGAACACTGAAGCTTTCTTT.

The chain links TRBV27 to TRBJ1-4; D is unclear. The CDR3 consists of 14 residues. V was clipped by 3 bases and J by 8 bases, with 13 bases between them. In germline, CDR1 is MNHEY, CDR2 SMNVEV (reference sequence). CDR3 amino acids: CASSLGATREKLFF. For the CDR3, the DNA is TGTGCCAGCAGTTTGGGCGCGACAAGGGAAAAACTGTTTTTT. Full variable domain (outside the CDR3, taken from reference TRBV27 and TRBJ1-4): EAQVTQNPRYLITVTGKKLTVTCSQNMNHEYMSWYRQDPGLGLRQIYYSMNVEVTDKGDVPEGYKVSRKEKRNFPLILESPSPNQTSLYFCASSLGATREKLFFGSGTQLSVL.

The genes are TRBV7-9 and TRBJ2-7; 7 positions agree with TRBD2. Trimming at V came to 4 bases and at J to 5 bases, leaving 11 bases not matched to a gene. CDR1 SEHNR and CDR2 FQNEAQ come from the germline V gene (reference sequence). The CDR3 sequence is 15 residues long. The CDR3 DNA is TGTGCCAGCAGCTCGACGGGACTACTGGGAGACGAGCAGTACTTC. Residues: CASSSTGLLGDEQYF.

The V and J genes are TRBV19 and TRBJ1-1; tentatively, D is TRBD1 (6 bases). The V gene lost 1 base and the J gene lost 2 bases, with 11 bases spanning the gap. CDR1 LNHDA and CDR2 SQIVND come from the germline V gene (reference sequence). The CDR3 runs to 15 residues. The CDR3 DNA is TGTGCCAGTAGTATAGGGGGCGGGGGCAACACTGAAGCTTTCTTT. This sequence encodes CASSIGGGGNTEAFF.

The chain couples TRBV18 to TRBJ2-2; 11 bases match TRBD2. CDR3 length: 17 amino acids. After removal of 3 bases from V and 4 bases from J, the junction contained 7 bases not matched to a gene. Germline CDR1 KGHSH, CDR2 LQKENI. CDR3 sequence reads: CASSPFTSGGFTGELFF. In DNA, the CDR3 is TGTGCCAGCTCACCGTTTACTAGCGGGGGATTCACCGGGGAGCTGTTTTTT.

This chain connects TRBV19 to TRBJ1-5, with no clear D. V gave up 0 bases and J gave up 7 bases, with 13 bases separating them. Germline-derived CDR1 and CDR2 are LNHDA and SQIVND (reference sequence). This CDR3 region has 15 residues. Here the CDR3 DNA reads TGTGCCAGTAGTATAGATGAGAGGGTCCTACAGCCCCAGCATTTT. Translation: CASSIDERVLQPQHF.

This rearrangement joins TRBV2 to TRBJ1-2; possible D gene TRBD1, 5 bases. CDR1 is SNHLY and CDR2 is FYNNEI in the germline V gene. Trimming removed 0 bases at V and 3 bases at J, with 11 bases between. This CDR3 has 15 amino acids. DNA of the CDR3: TGTGCCAGCAGTGAAGCGCGGGACGGATACTATGGCTACACCTTC. Amino acid sequence: CASSEARDGYYGYTF.

This clone has more than one count but fewer than ten. The chain links TRBV4-2 to TRBJ1-5; a weak D match, TRBD1 (6 bases). The germline V gene encodes CDR1 LGHNA and CDR2 YNFKEQ. Trimming took 0 bases from V and 4 from J, leaving 13 bases between them. The CDR3 runs to 16 residues. The CDR3 nucleotides are TGTGCCAGCAGCCAAGAAACAGGGAGTTCGAATCAGCCCCAGCATTTT. Amino acids: CASSQETGSSNQPQHF.

The chain combines TRBV5-4 with TRBJ2-3; D is unclear. The V end was cut by 5 bases, the J end by 5 bases, with 9 bases between. The CDR3 is made up of 12 amino acids. Per the germline V gene, CDR1 is SGHNT and CDR2 is YYREEE (reference sequence). CDR3 region: CASSSGGDTQYF. In nucleotides, the CDR3 is TGTGCCAGCAGTTCGGGTGGAGATACGCAGTATTTT.

Regarding this clone: A junction boundary mismatches the germline segment, possibly from a read error. This sequence joins TRBV7-8 and TRBJ2-7; 10 nucleotides agree with TRBD1. The CDR3 spans 11 residues. Germline CDR1 is SGHVS and CDR2 is FQNEAQ. The CDR3 DNA is TGTGCCAGCAGCTCAGGGACAGGGGCCCTATTC. Its protein product is CASSSGTGALF.

V is TRBV7-9 and J is TRBJ2-5, with 9 nucleotides matching TRBD1. CDR3 length: 13 amino acids. J was trimmed by 4 bases and V by 3 bases; bases with no gene match: 0. The germline gives CDR1 SEHNR, CDR2 FQNEAQ (reference sequence). Here the CDR3 DNA reads TGTGCCAGCAGCTTGGACAGGGGAGAGACCCAGTACTTC. Protein sequence: CASSLDRGETQYF.

The chain has TRBV2 and TRBJ2-7, with D tentatively TRBD1 (6 bases). The CDR3 is made up of 14 amino acids. V lost 8 bases, J lost 7 bases, and 21 bases lay in between. Germline CDR1 is SNHLY and CDR2 is FYNNEI. The CDR3, as DNA: TGTGCCAGCCAGGACAGAATGGGACCGCTGGAGCAGTACTTC. This gives the protein CASQDRMGPLEQYF.

Comment on this clone: At the DNA level, this CDR3 is encoded by other sequences in the same sample as well. V gene TRBV4-3 combines with J gene TRBJ1-2; tentative D call: TRBD1 (6 bases). V shed 4 bases and J shed 0 bases, with 12 bases lying between them. The CDR3 runs 15 residues. The germline V gene encodes CDR1 LGHNA and CDR2 YSLEER. The CDR3 protein is CASSPRDTTNYGYTF. In nucleotides, the CDR3 is TGCGCCAGCAGCCCCAGGGACACTACTAACTATGGCTACACCTTC.

The chain links TRBV27 to TRBJ2-1; TRBD2 matches at 10 bases. The junction had 6 bases not matched to a gene; V was cut back by 5 bases and J by 11 bases. CDR3 length equals 13 residues. Germline CDR1 is MNHEY and CDR2 is SMNVEV (reference sequence). CDR3 nucleotide sequence: TGTGCCAGCAGTACTGGACTAGCGGTACAGCAGTTCTTC. Translated: CASSTGLAVQQFF.